Presented here are 21 T cell receptor beta chains from one specimen sequenced in a study of CD8 T cells in Susac syndrome. It was with random hexamers that roughly 0.5 to 1 ug RNA was reverse transcribed. In TCRdb, the immunoSEQ multiplex PCR reads were re-called with MiXCR into one record per CDR3 protein. The sample shows 160,000 or so distinct CDR3 sequences, about 95% of them seen only once. The sample was CD8+ T cells from PBMCs. The receptors come from a human donor with multiple sclerosis.

V and J are TRBV27 and TRBJ2-7; D ambiguous. The CDR3 is 12 residues long. V was clipped by 0 bases and J by 4 bases, with 4 bases between them. CDR1 and CDR2 from the germline V gene are MNHEY and SMNVEV (reference sequence). CDR3: CASSLSGYEQYF. CDR3 nucleotides: TGTGCCAGCAGTTTATCGGGTTACGAGCAGTACTTC.

V and J are TRBV9 and TRBJ2-5; 9 positions match TRBD1. V dropped 0 bases and J dropped 4; count of bases not matched to a gene: 4. The CDR3 runs 15 residues. Germline lookup yields CDR1 SGDLS and CDR2 YYNGEE. CDR3 sequence: CASSVAGQGSETQYF. The DNA of the CDR3 is TGTGCCAGCAGCGTAGCGGGACAGGGTTCAGAGACCCAGTACTTC.

This chain joins TRBV27 and TRBJ2-1, with TRBD1 matching over 7 bases. This CDR3 is built from 16 residues. Germline V gene sequence: CDR1 MNHEY, CDR2 SMNVEV (reference sequence). V shed 0 bases, J shed 4 bases, and the junction held 6 bases outside the gene matches. CDR3: CASSLSGQVGYNEQFF. The CDR3 coding sequence is TGTGCCAGCAGTTTATCAGGACAGGTGGGATACAATGAGCAGTTCTTC.

The rearrangement joins TRBV24-1 to TRBJ2-7; D is tentatively TRBD1 or TRBD2 (5 bases each). V shed 4 bases and J shed 2 bases, with 17 bases lying between them. This CDR3 has 16 amino acids. Germline CDR1 and CDR2: KGHDR and SFDVKD. The CDR3 region has the DNA TGTGCCACCAGTGAGCCGGGACCGGTAAGGACCTACGAGCAGTACGTC. Encoded protein: CATSEPGPVRTYEQYV.

This chain uses TRBV7-3 with TRBJ1-2; D possibly corresponds to TRBD1 (6 bases). Germline CDR1 SGHTA, CDR2 FQGTGA. The CDR3 has 13 amino acids. The germline V and J ends were trimmed by 8 bases and 4 bases, with 14 bases remaining between them. The CDR3 DNA reads TGTGCCAGCTTACCACAGGGAAGCTATGGCTACACCTTC. Protein sequence: CASLPQGSYGYTF. The full variable domain, in which reference TRBV7-3 and TRBJ1-2 provide the parts outside the CDR3, is GAGVSQTPSNKVTEKGKYVELRCDPISGHTALYWYRQSLGQGPEFLIYFQGTGAADDSGLPNDRFFAVRPEGSVSTLKIQRTERGDSAVYLCASLPQGSYGYTFGSGTRLTVV.

This chain links TRBV9 with TRBJ2-7; 8 bases fit TRBD1. V shed 4 bases and J 0 bases; nucleotides not matched to a gene: 3. Germline V gene data show CDR1 as SGDLS and CDR2 as YYNGEE. CDR3 length: 14 residues. The CDR3 sequence: CASSTDRGSYEQYF. DNA of the CDR3: TGTGCCAGCAGCACAGACAGGGGCTCCTACGAGCAGTACTTC.

This chain connects TRBV12-3 or TRBV12-4 to TRBJ2-1; 10 bases match TRBD1. Germline trimming cut 4 bases from V and 6 bases from J; bases unmatched to any gene: 6. CDR3 size: 15 residues. Here the CDR3 reads CASSSGQGVTNEQFF. The CDR3 nucleotides are TGTGCCAGCAGTTCCGGACAGGGGGTAACCAATGAGCAGTTCTTC.

The rearrangement joins TRBV9 to TRBJ2-5, with D maybe TRBD2 (6 bases). V lost 10 bases and J lost 0, with 16 bases in between. The CDR3 sequence is 14 residues long. From germline, CDR1 is SGDLS and CDR2 YYNGEE. The CDR3 protein is CASAEGSYQETQYF. CDR3 DNA sequence: TGTGCCTCAGCGGAGGGGTCCTACCAAGAGACCCAGTACTTC.

The rearrangement links TRBV13 to TRBJ2-3, with 8 positions matching TRBD2. Germline CDR1 reads PRHDT; CDR2 reads FYEKMQ (reference sequence). With 5 bases clipped from V and 3 bases from J, the junction kept 7 bases outside the gene matches. The CDR3 loop spans 15 amino acids. This chain's CDR3 is CASSLDGGATDTQYF. As DNA, the CDR3 is TGTGCCAGCAGCCTAGACGGGGGGGCAACAGATACGCAGTATTTT.

V and J are TRBV19 and TRBJ2-1; no definite D call. The ends were cut back, 5 bases at V and 5 bases at J, with 16 bases in the middle. CDR3 length: 15 residues. Germline V gene sequence: CDR1 LNHDA, CDR2 SQIVND (reference sequence). For the CDR3, the DNA is TGTGCCAGTAGTTATACCCTCCGATCAAACAATGAGCAGTTCTTC. Its protein is CASSYTLRSNNEQFF.

The rearrangement uses TRBV11-1 and TRBJ2-7, with D perhaps matching TRBD1 (6 bases). Trimming stripped 1 base from V and 1 base from J, with 11 bases between. Germline-derived CDR1 and CDR2 are SGHAT and FQDESV (reference sequence). CDR3 length: 15 amino acids. The CDR3 region has the DNA TGTGCCAGCAGCTTAGGGGTGGACAGTTCCTACGAGCAGTACTTC. Amino acids: CASSLGVDSSYEQYF.

The rearrangement joins TRBV27 to TRBJ1-5; tentatively, D is TRBD1 (6 bases). V shed 8 bases and J shed 4 bases, with 12 bases lying between them. Germline V CDR1 and CDR2: MNHEY, SMNVEV (reference sequence). This CDR3 comprises 13 residues. CDR3 protein: CASGWRGNQPQHF. The CDR3 nucleotides read TGTGCCAGCGGATGGAGGGGGAATCAGCCCCAGCATTTT.

This clonotype appeared once. This chain connects TRBV3-1 to TRBJ2-1; 8 nucleotides line up with TRBD2. CDR1 LGHDT and CDR2 YNNKEL come from the germline V gene (reference sequence). The CDR3 contains 15 residues. The V and J ends lost 7 bases and 9 bases, in that order; junction bases with no gene match: 14. The CDR3 coding sequence is TGTGCCAGCACGTCAATCCAGCGGGGGTCCAGTGAGCAGTTCTTC. As protein: CASTSIQRGSSEQFF.

V is TRBV9 and J is TRBJ2-3; a possible D gene is TRBD1 (6 bases). CDR3 length equals 16 residues. Germline V CDR1 and CDR2: SGDLS, YYNGEE. V lost 0 bases to trimming and J lost 5 bases, with 16 bases between them. The CDR3 DNA follows: TGTGCCAGCAGCGTAGTGCGTCAGGGACAAGGAGATACGCAGTATTTT. It is translated as CASSVVRQGQGDTQYF.

The rearrangement links TRBV2 to TRBJ1-2; D is undetermined. Germline V gene lookup returns CDR1 SNHLY and CDR2 FYNNEI. This CDR3 contains 13 residues. Trimming took off 1 base at V and 8 bases at J, with 11 bases between the two ends. The DNA of the CDR3 is TGTGCCAGCAGTGAAGAGGCAGGACGAGGCTACACCTTC. This sequence encodes CASSEEAGRGYTF.

The chain employs TRBV13 and TRBJ1-2; D gene unclear. Germline values: CDR1 PRHDT, CDR2 FYEKMQ (reference sequence). Trimming cost V 0 bases and J 1 base, with 6 bases left between them. This CDR3 region has 14 residues. The CDR3 nucleotides read TGTGCCAGCAGCTTAGGCCAGGATAACTATGGCTACACCTTC. The encoded protein is CASSLGQDNYGYTF.

The chain joins TRBV5-6 to TRBJ1-2; D gene unclear. Germline V gene lookup returns CDR1 SGHDT and CDR2 YYEEEE. The CDR3 has 12 residues. V was trimmed by 0 bases and J by 9 bases, leaving 9 bases between them. This chain's CDR3 is CASSLGSGSYTF. As DNA, the CDR3 is TGTGCCAGCAGCTTGGGTAGCGGAAGCTACACCTTC. The full variable domain, completed using reference TRBV5-6 and TRBJ1-2, is DAGVTQSPTHLIKTRGQQVTLRCSPKSGHDTVSWYQQALGQGPQFIFQYYEEEERQRGNFPDRFSGHQFPNYSSELNVNALLLGDSALYLCASSLGSGSYTFGSGTRLTVV.

The CDR3 protein is CSASSATYRAGGLGQYF. The CDR3 DNA is TGCAGTGCTAGTTCTGCTACGTACAGGGCCGGGGGGTTGGGCCAGTACTTC. J is TRBJ2-5 and V is TRBV20-1; weak D call: TRBD2 (7 bases). Trimming took 3 bases from V and 10 from J, leaving 30 bases between them. The V gene's germline CDR1 is DFQATT and CDR2 SNEGSKA (reference sequence). The CDR3 is 17 amino acids.

Only one count was recorded for this clonotype. This chain joins TRBV30 and TRBJ1-3; unclear D gene. Germline V gives CDR1 GTSNPN, CDR2 SVGIG (reference sequence). V dropped 2 bases and J dropped 4 bases, with 9 bases sitting between them. This CDR3 has 13 residues. In DNA form, the CDR3 reads TGTGCCTGGAGTCTCGGGCAGGGAAACACCATATATTTT. Protein product: CAWSLGQGNTIYF.

The genes are TRBV5-6 and TRBJ1-3; D ambiguous. V was cut by 0 bases and J by 7 bases, with 5 bases left in between. In germline, CDR1 is SGHDT, CDR2 YYEEEE. CDR3 size: 12 residues. The CDR3 loop is CASSLGFNTIYF. The CDR3 DNA follows: TGTGCCAGCAGCTTGGGTTTTAACACCATATATTTT.

The chain combines TRBV3-1 with TRBJ2-7; TRBD1 agrees at 11 bases. The CDR3 consists of 14 residues. V shed 3 bases and J 3 bases; nucleotides not matched to a gene: 1. The germline CDR1 and CDR2 sequences are LGHDT and YNNKEL (reference sequence). The CDR3 DNA sequence: TGTGCCAGCAGCCAGGGACAGGGGGACTACGAGCAGTACTTC. It translates to CASSQGQGDYEQYF.